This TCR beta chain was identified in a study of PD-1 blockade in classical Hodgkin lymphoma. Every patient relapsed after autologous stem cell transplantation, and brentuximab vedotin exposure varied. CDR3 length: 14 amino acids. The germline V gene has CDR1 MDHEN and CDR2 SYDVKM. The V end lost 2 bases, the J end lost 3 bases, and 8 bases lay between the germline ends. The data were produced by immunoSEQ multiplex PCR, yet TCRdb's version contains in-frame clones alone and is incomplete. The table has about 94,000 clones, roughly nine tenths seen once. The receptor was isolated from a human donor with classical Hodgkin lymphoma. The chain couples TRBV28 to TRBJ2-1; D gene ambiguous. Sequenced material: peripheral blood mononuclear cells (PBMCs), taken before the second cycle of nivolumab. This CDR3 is CASSLEEDYNEQFF. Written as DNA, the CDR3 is TGTGCCAGCAGTTTAGAAGAGGACTACAATGAGCAGTTCTTC.